This T cell receptor (beta chain) was observed in a study of blood T cell repertoires in COVID-19. For the study at large: Acute-phase and convalescent COVID-19 samples originated in the United States, Italy and Spain.

Only in-frame clones appear in the TCRdb table, and some are missing; sequencing was by immunoSEQ multiplex PCR. This sample has 90,000 or so clones, with 89% found just once. This clone appeared a single time. Sequencing used peripheral blood. The TCR was taken from a woman of 80 years or more with active COVID-19.

The CDR3, as DNA: TGTGCCAGCAGCCCACGGCGGTACGAGCAGTACTTC. As protein: CASSPRRYEQYF. The chain links TRBV7-2 to TRBJ2-7; no clear D gene. Germline CDR1 is SGHTA and CDR2 is FQGNSA. Trimming removed 5 bases from V and 4 bases from J, with 9 bases in between. There are 12 residues in the CDR3.